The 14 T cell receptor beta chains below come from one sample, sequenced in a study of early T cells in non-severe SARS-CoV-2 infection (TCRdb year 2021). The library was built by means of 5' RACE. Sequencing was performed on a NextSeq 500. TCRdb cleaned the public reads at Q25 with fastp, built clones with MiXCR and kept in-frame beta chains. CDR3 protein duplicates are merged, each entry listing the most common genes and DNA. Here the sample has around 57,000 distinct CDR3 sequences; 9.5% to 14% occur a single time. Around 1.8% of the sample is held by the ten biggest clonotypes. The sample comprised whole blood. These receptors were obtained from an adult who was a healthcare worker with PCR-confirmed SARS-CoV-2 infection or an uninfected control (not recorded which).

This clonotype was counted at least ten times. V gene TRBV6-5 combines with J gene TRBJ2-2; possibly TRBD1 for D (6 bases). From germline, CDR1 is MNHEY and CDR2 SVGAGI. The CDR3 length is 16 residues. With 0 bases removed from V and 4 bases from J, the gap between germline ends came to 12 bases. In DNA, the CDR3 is TGTGCCAGCAGTTACTCGACTCAGGGGAGCACCGGGGAGCTGTTTTTT. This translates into CASSYSTQGSTGELFF.

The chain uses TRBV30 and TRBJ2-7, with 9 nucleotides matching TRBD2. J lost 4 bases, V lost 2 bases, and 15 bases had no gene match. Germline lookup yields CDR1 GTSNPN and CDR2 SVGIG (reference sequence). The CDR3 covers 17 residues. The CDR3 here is CAWSQFLGGGAEYEQYF. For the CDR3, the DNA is TGTGCCTGGAGTCAGTTCTTGGGCGGGGGGGCCGAGTACGAGCAGTACTTC.

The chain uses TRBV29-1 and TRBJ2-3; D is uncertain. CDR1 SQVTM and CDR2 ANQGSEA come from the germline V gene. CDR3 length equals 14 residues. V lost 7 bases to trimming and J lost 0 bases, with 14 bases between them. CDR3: CSALGPSSTDTQYF. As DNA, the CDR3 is TGCAGCGCCCTTGGCCCCTCCAGCACAGATACGCAGTATTTT.

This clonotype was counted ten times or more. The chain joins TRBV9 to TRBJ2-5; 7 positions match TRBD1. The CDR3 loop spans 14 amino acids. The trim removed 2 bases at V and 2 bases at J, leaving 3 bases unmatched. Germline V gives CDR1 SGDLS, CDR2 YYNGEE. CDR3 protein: CASSVGTVQETQYF. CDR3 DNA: TGTGCCAGCAGCGTGGGGACAGTTCAAGAGACCCAGTACTTC.

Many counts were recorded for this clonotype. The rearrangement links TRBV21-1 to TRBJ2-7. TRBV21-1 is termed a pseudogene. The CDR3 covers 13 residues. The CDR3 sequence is CASSKAPHYEQYF. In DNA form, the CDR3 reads TGTGCCAGCAGCAAAGCGCCCCACTACGAGCAGTACTTC.

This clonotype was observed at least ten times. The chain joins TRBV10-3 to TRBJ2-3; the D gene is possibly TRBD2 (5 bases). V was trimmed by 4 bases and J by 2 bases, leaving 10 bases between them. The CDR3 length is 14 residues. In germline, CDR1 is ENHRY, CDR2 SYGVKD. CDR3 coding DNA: TGTGCCATCAGTGTCTCGGGATCCACAGATACGCAGTATTTT. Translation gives CAISVSGSTDTQYF.

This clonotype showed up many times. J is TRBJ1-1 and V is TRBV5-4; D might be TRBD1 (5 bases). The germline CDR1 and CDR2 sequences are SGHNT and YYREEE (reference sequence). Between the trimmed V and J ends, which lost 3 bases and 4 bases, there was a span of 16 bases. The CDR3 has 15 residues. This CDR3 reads CASSSSGLQATEAFF. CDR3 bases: TGTGCCAGCAGCTCCTCGGGACTCCAGGCCACTGAAGCTTTCTTT.

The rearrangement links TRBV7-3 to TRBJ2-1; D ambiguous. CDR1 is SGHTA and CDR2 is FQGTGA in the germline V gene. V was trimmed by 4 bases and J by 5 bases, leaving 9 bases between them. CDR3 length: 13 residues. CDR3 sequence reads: CASSYSRNNEQFF. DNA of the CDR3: TGTGCCAGCAGCTACTCCCGGAACAATGAGCAGTTCTTC.

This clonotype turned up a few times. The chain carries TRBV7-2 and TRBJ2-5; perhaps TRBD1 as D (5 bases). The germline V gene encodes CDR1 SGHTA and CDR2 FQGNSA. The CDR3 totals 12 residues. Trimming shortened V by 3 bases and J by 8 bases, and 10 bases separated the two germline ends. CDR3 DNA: TGTGCCAGCAGCTTCAGGGTCGGAACCCAGTACTTC. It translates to CASSFRVGTQYF.

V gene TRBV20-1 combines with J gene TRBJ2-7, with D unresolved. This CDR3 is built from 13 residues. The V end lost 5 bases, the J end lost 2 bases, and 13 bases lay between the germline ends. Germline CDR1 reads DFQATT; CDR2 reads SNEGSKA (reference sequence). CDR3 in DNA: TGCAGTGCTTCCCTCCTAGGAACCTACGAGCAGTACTTC. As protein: CSASLLGTYEQYF.

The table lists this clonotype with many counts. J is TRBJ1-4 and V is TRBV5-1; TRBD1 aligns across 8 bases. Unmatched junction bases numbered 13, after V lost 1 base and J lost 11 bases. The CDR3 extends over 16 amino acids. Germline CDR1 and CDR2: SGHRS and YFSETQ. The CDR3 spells CASSLLPGQATAKLFF. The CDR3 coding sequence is TGCGCCAGCAGCTTGTTACCGGGACAGGCAACAGCGAAACTGTTTTTT.

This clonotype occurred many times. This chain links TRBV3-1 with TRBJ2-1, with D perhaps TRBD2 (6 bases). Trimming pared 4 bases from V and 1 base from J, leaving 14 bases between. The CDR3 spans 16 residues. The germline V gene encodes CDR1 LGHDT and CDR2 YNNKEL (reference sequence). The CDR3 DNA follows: TGTGCCAGCAGCCCCGAGGGCGGGGTATCCTACAATGAGCAGTTCTTC. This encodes CASSPEGGVSYNEQFF.

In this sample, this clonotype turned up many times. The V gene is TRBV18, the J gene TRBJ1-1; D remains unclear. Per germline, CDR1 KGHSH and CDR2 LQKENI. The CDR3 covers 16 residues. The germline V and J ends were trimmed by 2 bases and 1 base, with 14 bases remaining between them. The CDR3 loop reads CASSPFRTVENTEAFF. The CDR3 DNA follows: TGTGCCAGCTCACCATTCAGGACCGTGGAGAACACTGAAGCTTTCTTT.

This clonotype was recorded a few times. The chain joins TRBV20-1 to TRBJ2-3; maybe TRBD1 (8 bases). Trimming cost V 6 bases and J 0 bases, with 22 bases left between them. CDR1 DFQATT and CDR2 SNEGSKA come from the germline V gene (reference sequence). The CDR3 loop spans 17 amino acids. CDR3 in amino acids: CSATHRGGGSSTDTQYF. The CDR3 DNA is TGCAGTGCCACCCACAGGGGGGGAGGGTCTAGCACAGATACGCAGTATTTT.